These 6 T cell receptor beta chains originate from one sample sequenced in a study of identical twins. Each CDR3 protein is one row after TCRdb ran MiXCR on the 5' RACE reads. The data show about 340,000 distinct CDR3 sequences, about 12% seen once. The sample was also reused in another study, on yellow fever vaccine responses in identical twins.

Specimen: CD8+ T cells sorted from blood. Receptors originate from a woman aged 18-29 years in good health.

J is TRBJ2-5 and V is TRBV5-1, with TRBD1 matching 10 bases. The CDR3 loop spans 16 amino acids. The J segment lost 5 bases and the V segment lost 0 bases, leaving 7 bases of the junction unmatched. The germline gives CDR1 SGHRS, CDR2 YFSETQ. The CDR3 is CASSLGRQGAWETQYF. The CDR3 DNA reads as TGCGCCAGCAGCTTGGGGAGACAGGGGGCGTGGGAGACCCAGTACTTC.

The rearrangement uses TRBV2 and TRBJ2-1, with a possible D match to TRBD2 (6 bases). Germline values: CDR1 SNHLY, CDR2 FYNNEI. V lost 8 bases and J 8 bases, leaving 13 bases between the germline ends. The CDR3 has 12 residues. CDR3 amino acids: CASGGSGDEQFF. The CDR3 DNA follows: TGTGCCAGCGGAGGGTCGGGTGATGAGCAGTTCTTC.

This clonotype was observed a few times. The rearrangement links TRBV7-6 to TRBJ1-5, with 9 bases fitting TRBD1. This CDR3 comprises 16 residues. V lost 4 bases, J lost 2 bases, and 6 bases stayed unmatched. Germline-derived CDR1 and CDR2 are SGHVS and FNYEAQ. CDR3 sequence reads: CASSSTGGRGNQPQHF. The CDR3 nucleotides are TGTGCCAGCAGCTCAACAGGGGGCCGGGGCAATCAGCCCCAGCATTTT.

The chain employs TRBV24-1 and TRBJ1-5, with 8 bases fitting TRBD1. Trimming cost V 2 bases and J 3 bases; bases outside gene matches: 8. Germline CDR1 is KGHDR and CDR2 is SFDVKD. The length of the CDR3 is 17 residues. The CDR3 reads CATSDSRQGIHNQPQHF. The CDR3 DNA reads as TGTGCCACCAGTGATTCCCGACAGGGGATTCACAATCAGCCCCAGCATTTT.

CDR3 protein: CSARVSGPQNEKLFF. CDR3 nucleotide sequence: TGCAGTGCTAGAGTTAGCGGCCCCCAAAATGAAAAACTGTTTTTT. The V call is TRBV20-1, the J call TRBJ1-4; D remains ambiguous. Trimming stripped 1 base from V and 5 bases from J, with 14 bases between. CDR3 length: 15 amino acids. Looked up from germline, CDR1 is DFQATT and CDR2 is SNEGSKA (reference sequence).

This chain links TRBV7-3 with TRBJ2-7; perhaps TRBD1 as D (5 bases). Per the germline V gene, CDR1 is SGHTA and CDR2 is FQGTGA. V lost 9 bases and J 0 bases, leaving 12 bases between the germline ends. The CDR3 is 13 amino acids. Here the CDR3 reads CARRQPRSYEQYF. CDR3 in DNA: TGTGCCAGGAGACAGCCCCGCTCCTACGAGCAGTACTTC.